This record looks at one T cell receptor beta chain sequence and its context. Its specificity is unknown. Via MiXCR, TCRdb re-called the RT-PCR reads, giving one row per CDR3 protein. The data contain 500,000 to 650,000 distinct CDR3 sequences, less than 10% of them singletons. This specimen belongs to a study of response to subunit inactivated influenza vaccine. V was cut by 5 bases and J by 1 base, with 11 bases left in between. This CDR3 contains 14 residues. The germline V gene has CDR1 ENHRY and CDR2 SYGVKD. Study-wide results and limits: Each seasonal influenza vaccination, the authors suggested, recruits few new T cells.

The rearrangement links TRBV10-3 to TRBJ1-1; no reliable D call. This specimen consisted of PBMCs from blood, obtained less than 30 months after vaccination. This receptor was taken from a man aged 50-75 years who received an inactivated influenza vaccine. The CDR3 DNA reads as TGTGCCATCAGTAGAGACGGCCCGAACACTGAAGCTTTCTTT. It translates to CAISRDGPNTEAFF.